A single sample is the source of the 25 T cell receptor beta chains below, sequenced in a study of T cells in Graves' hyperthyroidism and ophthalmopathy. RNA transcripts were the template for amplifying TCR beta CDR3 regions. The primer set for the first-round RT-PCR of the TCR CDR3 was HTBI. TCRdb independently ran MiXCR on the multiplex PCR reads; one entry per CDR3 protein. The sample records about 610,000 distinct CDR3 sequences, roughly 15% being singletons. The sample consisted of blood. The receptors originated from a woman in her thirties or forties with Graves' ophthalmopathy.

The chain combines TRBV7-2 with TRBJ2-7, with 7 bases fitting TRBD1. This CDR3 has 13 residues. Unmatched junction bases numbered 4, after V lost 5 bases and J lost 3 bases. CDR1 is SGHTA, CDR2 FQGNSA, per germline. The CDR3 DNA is TGTGCCAGCAGCCCGGGACAGTTCTACGAGCAGTACTTC. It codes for CASSPGQFYEQYF. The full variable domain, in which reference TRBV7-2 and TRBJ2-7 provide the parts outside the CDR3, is GAGVSQSPSNKVTEKGKDVELRCDPISGHTALYWYRQSLGQGLEFLIYFQGNSAPDKSGLPSDRFSAERTGGSVSTLTIQRTQQEDSAVYLCASSPGQFYEQYFGPGTRLTVT.

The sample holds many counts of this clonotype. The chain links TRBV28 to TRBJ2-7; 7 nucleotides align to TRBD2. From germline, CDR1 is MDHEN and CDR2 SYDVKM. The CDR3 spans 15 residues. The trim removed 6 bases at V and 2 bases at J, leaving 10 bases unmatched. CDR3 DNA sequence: TGTGCCAGCAGGAGCCATAGCGGGTCGACCTACGAGCAGTACTTC. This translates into CASRSHSGSTYEQYF. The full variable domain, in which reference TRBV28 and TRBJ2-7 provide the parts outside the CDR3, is DVKVTQSSRYLVKRTGEKVFLECVQDMDHENMFWYRQDPGLGLRLIYFSYDVKMKEKGDIPEGYSVSREKKERFSLILESASTNQTSMYLCASRSHSGSTYEQYFGPGTRLTVT.

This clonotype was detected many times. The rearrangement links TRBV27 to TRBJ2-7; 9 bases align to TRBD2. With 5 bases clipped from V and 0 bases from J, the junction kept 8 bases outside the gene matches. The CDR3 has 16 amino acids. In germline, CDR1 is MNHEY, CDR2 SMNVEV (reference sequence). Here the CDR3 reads CASSPSPGLASYEQYF. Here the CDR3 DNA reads TGTGCCAGCAGTCCCTCGCCGGGACTAGCCTCCTACGAGCAGTACTTC.

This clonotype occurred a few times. Here the CDR3 DNA reads TGTGCCAGCAGCTTCACGGCGGAGGGCTCCTACAATGAGCAGTTCTTC. Its protein product is CASSFTAEGSYNEQFF. The gene calls are TRBV11-2 and TRBJ2-1, with D possibly TRBD2 on 6 matching bases. Germline CDR1 and CDR2: SGHAT and FQNNGV. CDR3 size: 16 residues. The ends were cut back, 3 bases at V and 0 bases at J, with 12 bases in the middle.

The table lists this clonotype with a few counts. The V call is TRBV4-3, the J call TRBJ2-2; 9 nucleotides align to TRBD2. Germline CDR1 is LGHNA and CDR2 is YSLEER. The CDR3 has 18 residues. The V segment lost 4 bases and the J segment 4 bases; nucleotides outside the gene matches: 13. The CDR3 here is CASSRGASGVMVTGELFF. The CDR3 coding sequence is TGCGCCAGCAGCCGGGGAGCTAGCGGGGTTATGGTCACCGGGGAGCTGTTTTTT.

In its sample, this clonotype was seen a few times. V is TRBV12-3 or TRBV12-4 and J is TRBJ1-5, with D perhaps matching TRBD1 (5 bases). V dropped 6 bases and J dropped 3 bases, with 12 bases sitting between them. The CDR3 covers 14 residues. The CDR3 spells CASSPQALNQPQHF. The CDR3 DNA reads TGTGCCAGCAGCCCACAGGCGCTCAATCAGCCCCAGCATTTT.

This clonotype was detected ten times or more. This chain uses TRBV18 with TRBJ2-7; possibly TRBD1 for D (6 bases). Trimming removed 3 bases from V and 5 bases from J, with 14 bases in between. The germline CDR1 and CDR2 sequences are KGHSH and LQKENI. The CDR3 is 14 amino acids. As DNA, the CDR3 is TGTGCCAGCTCACCGCAAGGGGGATTAAACGAGCAGTACTTC. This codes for CASSPQGGLNEQYF.

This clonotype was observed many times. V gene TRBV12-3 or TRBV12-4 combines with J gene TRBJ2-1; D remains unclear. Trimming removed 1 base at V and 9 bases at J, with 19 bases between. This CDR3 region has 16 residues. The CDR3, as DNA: TGTGCCAGCAGTTTAGTACCGGGCTTACGGACGGGTGAGCAGTTCTTC. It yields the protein CASSLVPGLRTGEQFF.

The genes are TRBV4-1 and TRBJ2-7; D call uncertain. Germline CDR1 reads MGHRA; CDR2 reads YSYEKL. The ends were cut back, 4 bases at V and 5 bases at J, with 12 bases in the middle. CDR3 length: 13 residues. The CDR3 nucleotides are TGCGCCAGCAGCCCTGGACCGGTCCACGAGCAGTACTTC. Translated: CASSPGPVHEQYF.

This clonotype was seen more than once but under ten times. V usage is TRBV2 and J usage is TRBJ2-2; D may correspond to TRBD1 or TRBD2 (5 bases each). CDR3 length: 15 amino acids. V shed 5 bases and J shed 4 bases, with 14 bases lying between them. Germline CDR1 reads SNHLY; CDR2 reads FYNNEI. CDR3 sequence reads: CASSRTGTPTGELFF. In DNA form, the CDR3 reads TGTGCCAGCAGTCGGACCGGGACCCCCACCGGGGAGCTGTTTTTT.

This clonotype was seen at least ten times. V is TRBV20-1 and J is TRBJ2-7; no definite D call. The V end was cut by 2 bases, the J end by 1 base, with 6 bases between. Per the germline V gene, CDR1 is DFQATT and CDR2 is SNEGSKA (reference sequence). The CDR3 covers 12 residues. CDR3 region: CSARPDSYEQYF. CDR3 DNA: TGCAGTGCTAGACCCGATTCCTACGAGCAGTACTTC.

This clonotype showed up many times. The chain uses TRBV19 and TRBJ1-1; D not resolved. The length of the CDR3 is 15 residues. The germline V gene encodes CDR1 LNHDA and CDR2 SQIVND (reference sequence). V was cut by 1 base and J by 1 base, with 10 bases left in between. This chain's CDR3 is CASSIGGPANTEAFF. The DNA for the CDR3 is TGTGCCAGTAGTATAGGAGGCCCCGCGAACACTGAAGCTTTCTTT.

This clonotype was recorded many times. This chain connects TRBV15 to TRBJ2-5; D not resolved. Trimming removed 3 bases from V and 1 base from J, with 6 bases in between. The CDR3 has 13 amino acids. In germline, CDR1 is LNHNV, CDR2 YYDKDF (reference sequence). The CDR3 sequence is CATSRAPQETQYF. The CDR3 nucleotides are TGTGCCACCAGCAGGGCTCCCCAAGAGACCCAGTACTTC. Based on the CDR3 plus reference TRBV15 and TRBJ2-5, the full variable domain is DAMVIQNPRYQVTQFGKPVTLSCSQTLNHNVMYWYQQKSSQAPKLLFHYYDKDFNNEADTPDNFQSRRPNTSFCFLDIRSPGLGDTAMYLCATSRAPQETQYFGPGTRLLVL.

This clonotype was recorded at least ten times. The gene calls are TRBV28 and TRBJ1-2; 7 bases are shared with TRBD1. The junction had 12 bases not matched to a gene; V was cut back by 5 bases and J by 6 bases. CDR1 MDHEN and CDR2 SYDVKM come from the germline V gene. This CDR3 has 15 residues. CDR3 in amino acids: CASSPGWTGRHGYTF. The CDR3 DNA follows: TGTGCCAGCAGTCCGGGGTGGACAGGCCGCCATGGCTACACCTTC.

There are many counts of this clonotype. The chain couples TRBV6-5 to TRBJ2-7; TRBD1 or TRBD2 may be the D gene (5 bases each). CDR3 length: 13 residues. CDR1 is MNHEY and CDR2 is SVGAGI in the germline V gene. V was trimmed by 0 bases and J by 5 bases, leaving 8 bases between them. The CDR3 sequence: CASSYSRDHEQYF. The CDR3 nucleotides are TGTGCCAGCAGTTACTCCAGGGACCACGAGCAGTACTTC.

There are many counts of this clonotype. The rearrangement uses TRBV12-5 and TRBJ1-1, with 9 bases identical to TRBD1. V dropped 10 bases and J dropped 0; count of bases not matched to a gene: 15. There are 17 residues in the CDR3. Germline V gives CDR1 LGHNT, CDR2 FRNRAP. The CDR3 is CATLQPGQGYMNTEAFF. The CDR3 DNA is TGTGCTACCCTCCAGCCGGGACAGGGTTACATGAACACTGAAGCTTTCTTT.

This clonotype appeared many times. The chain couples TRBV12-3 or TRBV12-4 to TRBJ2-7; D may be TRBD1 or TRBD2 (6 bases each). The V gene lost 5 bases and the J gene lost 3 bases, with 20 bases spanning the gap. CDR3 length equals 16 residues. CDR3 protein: CASSGGPTGTNYEQYF. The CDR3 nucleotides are TGTGCCAGCAGTGGGGGGCCAACCGGGACAAACTACGAGCAGTACTTC.

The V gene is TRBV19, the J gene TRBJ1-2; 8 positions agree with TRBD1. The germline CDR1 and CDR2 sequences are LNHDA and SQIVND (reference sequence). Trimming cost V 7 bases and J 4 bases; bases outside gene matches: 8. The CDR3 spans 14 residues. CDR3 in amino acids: CASTLDRVAYGYTF. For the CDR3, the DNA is TGTGCCAGTACCCTGGACAGGGTGGCCTATGGCTACACCTTC. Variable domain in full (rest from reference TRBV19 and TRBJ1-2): DGGITQSPKYLFRKEGQNVTLSCEQNLNHDAMYWYRQDPGQGLRLIYYSQIVNDFQKGDIAEGYSVSREKKESFPLTVTSAQKNPTAFYLCASTLDRVAYGYTFGSGTRLTVV.

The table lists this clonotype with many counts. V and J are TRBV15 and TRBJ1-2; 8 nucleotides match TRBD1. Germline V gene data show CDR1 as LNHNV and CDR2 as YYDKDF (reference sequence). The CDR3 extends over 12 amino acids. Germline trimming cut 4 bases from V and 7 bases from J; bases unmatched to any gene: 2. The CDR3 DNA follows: TGTGCCACCAGCACAGGGGGCACTGGCTACACCTTC. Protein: CATSTGGTGYTF.

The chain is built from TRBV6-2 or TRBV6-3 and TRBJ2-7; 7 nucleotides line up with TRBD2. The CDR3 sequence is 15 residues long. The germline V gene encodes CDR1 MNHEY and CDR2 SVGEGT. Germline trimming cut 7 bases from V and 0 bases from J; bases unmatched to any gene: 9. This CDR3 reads CASTNGGYSSYEQYF. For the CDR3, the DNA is TGTGCCAGCACGAACGGGGGGTATAGCTCCTACGAGCAGTACTTC.

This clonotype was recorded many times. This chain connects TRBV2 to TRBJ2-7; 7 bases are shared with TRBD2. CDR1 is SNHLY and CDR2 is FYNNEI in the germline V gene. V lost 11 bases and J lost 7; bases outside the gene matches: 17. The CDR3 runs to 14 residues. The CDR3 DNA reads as TGTGCCGGAAAATCCGGGAGGCACTTAAATGAGCAGTACTTC. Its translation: CAGKSGRHLNEQYF.

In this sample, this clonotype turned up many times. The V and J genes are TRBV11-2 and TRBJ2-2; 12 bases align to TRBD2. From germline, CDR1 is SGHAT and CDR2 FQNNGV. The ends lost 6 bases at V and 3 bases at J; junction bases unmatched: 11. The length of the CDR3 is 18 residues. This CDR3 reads CASSWTWTSGDYTGELFF. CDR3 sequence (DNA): TGTGCCAGCAGTTGGACCTGGACTAGCGGGGATTACACCGGGGAGCTGTTTTTT. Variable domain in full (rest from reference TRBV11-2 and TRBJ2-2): EAGVAQSPRYKIIEKRQSVAFWCNPISGHATLYWYQQILGQGPKLLIQFQNNGVVDDSQLPKDRFSAERLKGVDSTLKIQPAKLEDSAVYLCASSWTWTSGDYTGELFFGEGSRLTVL.

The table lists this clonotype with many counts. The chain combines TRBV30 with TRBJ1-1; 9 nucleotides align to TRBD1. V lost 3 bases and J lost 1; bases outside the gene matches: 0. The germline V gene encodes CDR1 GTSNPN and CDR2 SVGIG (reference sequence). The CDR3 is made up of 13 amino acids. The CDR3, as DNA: TGTGCCTGGAGGGGACAGGGGAACACTGAAGCTTTCTTT. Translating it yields CAWRGQGNTEAFF.

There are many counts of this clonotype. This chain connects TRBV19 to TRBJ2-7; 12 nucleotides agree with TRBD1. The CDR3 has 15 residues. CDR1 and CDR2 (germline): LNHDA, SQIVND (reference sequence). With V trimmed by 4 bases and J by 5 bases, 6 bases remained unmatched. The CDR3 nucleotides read TGTGCCAGTAGTAGGTCCGGGACAGGGGGCCACGAGCAGTACTTC. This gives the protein CASSRSGTGGHEQYF.

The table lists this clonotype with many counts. CDR3 in DNA: TGTGCCAGTAGTTCCCGGACAGGGCGAAACACTGAAGCTTTCTTT. Residues: CASSSRTGRNTEAFF. V usage is TRBV19 and J usage is TRBJ1-1; TRBD1 aligns across 8 bases. J was trimmed by 2 bases and V by 5 bases; bases with no gene match: 7. This CDR3 comprises 15 residues. Germline V gives CDR1 LNHDA, CDR2 SQIVND (reference sequence).